These 10 T cell receptor beta chains were all obtained from the same sample, sequenced in a study of neurological immune-mediated disorders. Each CDR3 protein is one row after TCRdb ran MiXCR on the 5' RACE reads. Of about 74,000 distinct CDR3 sequences in the sample, approximately 5.2% were seen once. Source material: PBMCs. The source of these receptors is a man aged 18 to 30 with multiple sclerosis.

This clonotype was picked up many times. The rearrangement joins TRBV20-1 to TRBJ1-2; possibly TRBD1 for D (6 bases). The CDR3 runs 11 residues. Germline loops: CDR1 DFQATT, CDR2 SNEGSKA (reference sequence). Trimming removed 3 bases at V and 6 bases at J, with 8 bases between. DNA of the CDR3: TGCAGTGCTAGGACAGGCCATGGCTACACCTTC. This translates into CSARTGHGYTF.

In this sample, this clonotype turned up many times. The V gene is TRBV5-1, the J gene TRBJ2-1, with D perhaps TRBD2 (6 bases). CDR3 size: 16 residues. Trimming removed 6 bases from V and 10 bases from J, with 26 bases in between. The V gene's germline CDR1 is SGHRS and CDR2 YFSETQ. CDR3 protein: CASTSSWDFRSGEQFF. CDR3 nucleotides: TGCGCCAGCACGTCCTCTTGGGACTTCAGGTCTGGGGAGCAGTTCTTC.

This clonotype was seen repeatedly, ten times or more. This chain uses TRBV6-6 with TRBJ2-2; the match to TRBD1 covers 8 bases. V trimming: 4 bases; J trimming: 0 bases; junction bases outside the gene matches: 1. This CDR3 has 15 amino acids. CDR1 is MNHNY and CDR2 is SVGAGI in the germline V gene (reference sequence). For the CDR3, the DNA is TGTGCCAGCAGTTCGACAGGGGCGAACACCGGGGAGCTGTTTTTT. Its translation: CASSSTGANTGELFF.

The V gene is TRBV11-2, the J gene TRBJ2-3; D tentatively fits TRBD1 or TRBD2 (6 bases each). The V and J ends lost 1 base and 3 bases respectively, with 11 bases between them. Looked up from germline, CDR1 is SGHAT and CDR2 is FQNNGV. The CDR3 loop spans 15 amino acids. For the CDR3, the DNA is TGTGCCAGCAGCTTAGGGAGGGGGAGGACAGATACGCAGTATTTT. Amino acids: CASSLGRGRTDTQYF.

At least ten counts were recorded for this clonotype. This chain connects TRBV20-1 to TRBJ2-3, with TRBD2 matching 10 bases. With 4 bases clipped from V and 2 bases from J, the junction kept 6 bases outside the gene matches. In germline, CDR1 is DFQATT, CDR2 SNEGSKA (reference sequence). The CDR3 runs 15 residues. The DNA of the CDR3 is TGCAGTGCTATCAGCGGGAGGGAGTTCACAGATACGCAGTATTTT. Translated: CSAISGREFTDTQYF.

The table lists this clonotype with many counts. The chain uses TRBV9 and TRBJ2-1; 15 nucleotides align to TRBD2. V shed 3 bases, J shed 2 bases, and the junction held 9 bases outside the gene matches. The CDR3 runs 19 residues. Germline V lookup: CDR1 SGDLS, CDR2 YYNGEE. CDR3 amino acids: CASSEPGLAGGIPYNEQFF. The CDR3 DNA sequence: TGTGCCAGCAGCGAACCGGGACTAGCGGGAGGAATCCCCTACAATGAGCAGTTCTTC.

There are many counts of this clonotype. The chain couples TRBV19 to TRBJ2-7, with D unresolved. This CDR3 comprises 14 residues. Trimming shortened V by 7 bases and J by 0 bases, and 13 bases separated the two germline ends. The germline gives CDR1 LNHDA, CDR2 SQIVND (reference sequence). In DNA form, the CDR3 reads TGTGCCAGTACTCTGACTGGAAGCTCCTACGAGCAGTACTTC. Residues: CASTLTGSSYEQYF.

The table lists this clonotype with many counts. This rearrangement joins TRBV7-2 to TRBJ2-1; 10 bases are a match to TRBD2. The CDR3 has 16 amino acids. The germline V gene has CDR1 SGHTA and CDR2 FQGNSA. V was pared by 5 bases and J by 9 bases, with 13 bases of the junction left unmatched. The CDR3 coding sequence is TGTGCCAGCAGCCCACCGGGCCTAGCGGGAGTTAGTGAGCAGTTCTTC. The encoded protein is CASSPPGLAGVSEQFF.

This clonotype was picked up many times. The chain has TRBV27 and TRBJ2-2; possibly TRBD1 or TRBD2 for D (5 bases each). The ends were cut back, 2 bases at V and 2 bases at J, with 15 bases in the middle. This CDR3 region has 17 residues. Looked up from germline, CDR1 is MNHEY and CDR2 is SMNVEV (reference sequence). The CDR3 region has the DNA TGTGCCAGCAGTTTAGGGGGTAGAGGTTATAACACCGGGGAGCTGTTTTTT. The encoded protein is CASSLGGRGYNTGELFF.

This clonotype was counted between two and nine times. At one boundary the junction diverges from the germline segment, which might be a read error. The rearrangement uses TRBV12-3 or TRBV12-4 and TRBJ2-1, with 14 bases identical to TRBD2. This CDR3 is 16 amino acids long. As DNA, the CDR3 is TGTGCCAGCAGTCCCCGGCCGGGACTAGCGGGGGTCCCGGGGGTCTTC. Protein product: CASSPRPGLAGVPGVF.